This entry describes one T cell receptor beta chain. Its antigen is unknown. The primer mix had 60 Vbeta and 13 Jbeta primers. Repertoires were generated with immunoSEQ multiplex PCR, while TCRdb's copy carries only in-frame clones and drops some. In the table there are about 190,000 clones, about three quarters of which are singletons. The sample originates from a study of cytomegalovirus exposure and HLA in healthy donors. Germline assignment: CDR1 KGHSH and CDR2 LQKENI. V dropped 3 bases and J dropped 6 bases, with 9 bases sitting between them. This CDR3 is 12 amino acids long. Study-level points and caveats: Immune exposure information comprised only CMV serostatus. A cluster of highly shared sequence variants was likely a sequencing artifact.

The sample was PBMCs. The clonotype comes from a woman aged 40 to 50 in good health and CMV-seronegative. The J gene is TRBJ2-7, the V gene TRBV18; D gene unclear. The DNA for the CDR3 is TGTGCCAGCTCACCTCCTCACGGCGAGCAGTACTTC. Amino acid sequence: CASSPPHGEQYF. Combining the CDR3 with reference TRBV18 and TRBJ2-7 gives the whole variable domain NAGVMQNPRHLVRRRGQEARLRCSPMKGHSHVYWYRQLPEEGLKFMVYLQKENIIDESGMPKERFSAEFPKEGPSILRIQQVVRGDSAAYFCASSPPHGEQYFGPGTRLTVT.